The 27 T cell receptor beta chains listed next were all sequenced from one sample in a study of T cells in Graves' hyperthyroidism and ophthalmopathy. It was RNA transcripts that yielded the amplified TCR beta CDR3 regions. First-round RT-PCR targeting the TCR CDR3 was performed with the HTBI primer set. TCRdb analysed the multiplex PCR reads with MiXCR anew, one entry per CDR3 protein. The table has over 700,000 distinct CDR3 sequences, more than 30% seen once. What was sequenced was blood. The receptors were sampled from a man aged 18 to 29 with Graves' hyperthyroidism.

This clonotype was seen a few times. V and J are TRBV5-6 and TRBJ1-6; D unresolved. V lost 4 bases, J lost 8 bases, and 13 bases lay in between. The germline gives CDR1 SGHDT, CDR2 YYEEEE. The CDR3 covers 14 residues. CDR3 region: CASSPTFKDSPLHF. CDR3 sequence (DNA): TGTGCCAGCAGCCCGACCTTCAAGGATTCACCCCTCCACTTT.

The chain couples TRBV25-1 to TRBJ2-5; TRBD2 aligns across 11 bases. The CDR3 is 16 amino acids. V dropped 4 bases and J dropped 2; count of bases not matched to a gene: 6. CDR1 MGHDK and CDR2 SYGVNS come from the germline V gene. DNA for the CDR3: TGTGCCAGCAGTGCTAGGGGACTAGCGGAACAAGAGACCCAGTACTTC. Protein: CASSARGLAEQETQYF.

DNA of the CDR3: TGTGCCAGTACCCGAGTAAATCAGCCCCAGCATTTT. Amino acid sequence: CASTRVNQPQHF. This rearrangement joins TRBV19 to TRBJ1-5; D is undetermined. Per germline, CDR1 LNHDA and CDR2 SQIVND (reference sequence). V was shortened by 7 bases and J by 4 bases, with 8 bases between the two germline ends. The CDR3 is made up of 12 amino acids.

The J gene is TRBJ1-1, the V gene TRBV7-9, with a possible D match to TRBD1 (5 bases). This CDR3 has 18 amino acids. V lost 0 bases and J 1 base, leaving 18 bases between the germline ends. Germline values: CDR1 SEHNR, CDR2 FQNEAQ (reference sequence). CDR3 DNA sequence: TGTGCCAGCAGCTTAGCATGGAGGGGTCGGATCCCGAACACTGAAGCTTTCTTT. It specifies CASSLAWRGRIPNTEAFF.

This clonotype was counted ten times or more. V usage is TRBV7-2 and J usage is TRBJ2-5; the match to TRBD2 covers 8 bases. The CDR3 spans 14 residues. V was pared by 3 bases and J by 4 bases, with 4 bases of the junction left unmatched. CDR1 and CDR2 from the germline V gene are SGHTA and FQGNSA. The DNA of the CDR3 is TGTGCCAGCAGCTTCCGCGGGGGGACAGAGACCCAGTACTTC. It encodes CASSFRGGTETQYF. The entire variable domain, with the rest obtained from reference TRBV7-2 and TRBJ2-5, is as follows: GAGVSQSPSNKVTEKGKDVELRCDPISGHTALYWYRQSLGQGLEFLIYFQGNSAPDKSGLPSDRFSAERTGGSVSTLTIQRTQQEDSAVYLCASSFRGGTETQYFGPGTRLLVL.

The V call is TRBV7-9, the J call TRBJ2-5; the match to TRBD2 covers 9 bases. This CDR3 has 17 residues. Trimming removed 5 bases from V and 1 base from J; junction bases left unmatched: 11. Germline lookup yields CDR1 SEHNR and CDR2 FQNEAQ (reference sequence). The CDR3 loop is CASSQTGTSRFQETQYF. In DNA form, the CDR3 reads TGTGCCAGCAGCCAAACCGGGACTAGCAGATTCCAAGAGACCCAGTACTTC.

This clonotype was detected only a few times. The junction does not match germline at one end; this may be a read error. CDR3 coding DNA: TGCGCCAGCAGCCAAGCCGAGGGCTGGGAGCAGTACTTC. Amino acids: CASSQAEGWEQYF. This chain uses TRBV7-9 with TRBJ2-7; maybe TRBD2 (5 bases). The germline V gene encodes CDR1 SEHNR and CDR2 FQNEAQ (reference sequence). This CDR3 contains 13 residues.

About this clonotype itself: It may be a read error: a sequence one base away is much more abundant. The chain couples TRBV29-1 to TRBJ2-7, with D perhaps TRBD2 (6 bases). Germline V lookup: CDR1 SQVTM, CDR2 ANQGSEA. The CDR3 sequence is 13 residues long. CDR3 bases: TGCAGCGTTGGCGGGGACTTTTCCTGCGAGCAGTACTTC. This sequence encodes CSVGGDFSCEQYF.

This clonotype was seen at least ten times. The rearrangement joins TRBV15 to TRBJ1-5; the D is unclear. The CDR3 is 17 residues long. Per germline, CDR1 LNHNV and CDR2 YYDKDF (reference sequence). V was trimmed by 0 bases and J by 6 bases, leaving 18 bases between them. DNA for the CDR3: TGTGCCACCAGCAGAGAGGCTACATCCCCAGGCAGTCAGCCCCAGCATTTT. This sequence encodes CATSREATSPGSQPQHF.

This clonotype has a handful of counts. V and J are TRBV6-5 and TRBJ1-4, with D hard to call. CDR1 MNHEY and CDR2 SVGAGI come from the germline V gene. Deletions cut 8 bases from V and 6 bases from J, with 7 bases between. The CDR3 has 11 residues. CDR3 DNA sequence: TGTGCCAGCGGTCGAGATGAAAAACTGTTTTTT. It is translated as CASGRDEKLFF.

As for this clonotype: Given a much more abundant clone one base away, this may be a read error. The V and J genes are TRBV7-2 and TRBJ2-2; D gene unclear. The germline CDR1 and CDR2 sequences are SGHTA and FQGNSA. The CDR3 has 13 residues. Trimming took off 2 bases at V and 3 bases at J, with 4 bases between the two ends. The CDR3 DNA reads as TGTGCCAGCAGCTTAATGGACACCGGGGAGCTGTTTTTT. Amino acids: CASSLMDTGELFF.

V is TRBV20-1 and J is TRBJ1-4; D ambiguous. Trimming removed 4 bases from V and 6 bases from J, with 15 bases in between. Looked up from germline, CDR1 is DFQATT and CDR2 is SNEGSKA (reference sequence). The CDR3 covers 14 residues. CDR3 amino acids: CSAKPGRIDEKLFF. The CDR3 DNA is TGCAGTGCTAAGCCGGGGAGGATCGATGAAAAACTGTTTTTT.

The chain joins TRBV7-9 to TRBJ1-1, with 7 bases matching TRBD1. The CDR3 runs 14 residues. The V segment lost 2 bases and the J segment 7 bases; nucleotides outside the gene matches: 7. Germline CDR1 and CDR2: SEHNR and FQNEAQ (reference sequence). CDR3: CASSLFDGTDEAFF. The CDR3 DNA reads TGTGCCAGCAGCTTATTCGACGGGACAGATGAAGCTTTCTTT.

This clonotype was seen a handful of times. The genes are TRBV6-4 and TRBJ2-5; D is undetermined. This CDR3 has 13 amino acids. Between the trimmed V and J ends, which lost 5 bases and 2 bases, there was a span of 9 bases. CDR1 and CDR2 from the germline V gene are MRHNA and SNTAGT. CDR3 in DNA: TGTGCCAGCAGTTCGACTCCTCAAGAGACCCAGTACTTC. It is translated as CASSSTPQETQYF.

This clonotype has more than one count but fewer than ten. The V call is TRBV7-2, the J call TRBJ2-7, with 9 bases that match TRBD2. Trimming cost V 3 bases and J 2 bases; bases outside gene matches: 8. The CDR3 extends over 16 amino acids. The germline CDR1 and CDR2 sequences are SGHTA and FQGNSA. CDR3 bases: TGTGCCAGCAGCTTCGGGGCGGGGGGGGACACCTACGAGCAGTACTTC. This codes for CASSFGAGGDTYEQYF.

This clonotype was counted ten times or more. The chain is built from TRBV12-3 or TRBV12-4 and TRBJ1-2; D not resolved. V was cut by 10 bases and J by 3 bases, with 9 bases left in between. The CDR3 is 11 residues long. The CDR3 loop is CAIKGHYGYTF. CDR3 nucleotides: TGTGCCATCAAAGGGCACTATGGCTACACCTTC.

This clonotype was seen at least ten times. CDR3 sequence: CASSESGVGEKLFF. CDR3 DNA sequence: TGTGCCAGCAGTGAATCGGGGGTTGGGGAAAAACTGTTTTTT. The chain couples TRBV25-1 to TRBJ1-4; tentatively, D is TRBD1 (5 bases). The CDR3 is made up of 14 amino acids. The V end was cut by 1 base, the J end by 8 bases, with 11 bases between. Germline CDR1 is MGHDK and CDR2 is SYGVNS.

The chain has TRBV7-9 and TRBJ1-1, with 7 bases aligning to TRBD1. Germline trimming cut 0 bases from V and 2 bases from J; bases unmatched to any gene: 3. Germline assignment: CDR1 SEHNR and CDR2 FQNEAQ (reference sequence). The length of the CDR3 is 15 residues. This CDR3 is CASSLAGQPNTEAFF. CDR3 DNA sequence: TGTGCCAGCAGCTTAGCGGGACAGCCAAACACTGAAGCTTTCTTT.

This clonotype was detected ten times or more. The chain is built from TRBV2 and TRBJ2-7; 7 bases map to TRBD1. The V gene end was trimmed by 6 bases and the J gene end by 1 base; junction bases not matched to a gene: 3. The germline V gene has CDR1 SNHLY and CDR2 FYNNEI. CDR3 size: 13 residues. DNA of the CDR3: TGTGCCAGCAGAGGGGACAGTTCCTACGAGCAGTACTTC. It yields the protein CASRGDSSYEQYF.

This clonotype was counted many times. The chain employs TRBV13 and TRBJ2-5; 8 bases fit TRBD1. Germline V CDR1 and CDR2: PRHDT, FYEKMQ (reference sequence). J gave up 5 bases and V 5 bases, and 7 bases lay outside the gene matches. This CDR3 has 14 amino acids. This CDR3 reads CASSARTGTETQYF. CDR3 nucleotides: TGTGCCAGCAGCGCGCGGACAGGGACGGAGACCCAGTACTTC.

V usage is TRBV7-2 and J usage is TRBJ2-7, with D perhaps assigned TRBD1 or TRBD2 (5 bases each). V shed 3 bases and J shed 1 base, with 16 bases lying between them. The CDR3 has 16 residues. Looked up from germline, CDR1 is SGHTA and CDR2 is FQGNSA. As DNA, the CDR3 is TGTGCCAGCAGCTTGCGGCAGGGAGCGCTTTCCTACGAGCAGTACTTC. As protein: CASSLRQGALSYEQYF.

In this sample, this clonotype turned up many times. The V call is TRBV7-9, the J call TRBJ2-5, with TRBD1 matching over 7 bases. The ends lost 5 bases at V and 5 bases at J; junction bases unmatched: 8. This CDR3 is 14 amino acids long. Germline CDR1 reads SEHNR; CDR2 reads FQNEAQ (reference sequence). The CDR3 here is CASSLETGKETQYF. DNA of the CDR3: TGTGCCAGCAGCCTGGAGACAGGGAAGGAGACCCAGTACTTC.

This clonotype was counted many times. The chain has TRBV29-1 and TRBJ2-7; maybe TRBD2 (5 bases). CDR3 length equals 12 residues. Per the germline V gene, CDR1 is SQVTM and CDR2 is ANQGSEA. The germline V and J ends were trimmed by 0 bases and 5 bases, with 8 bases remaining between them. As DNA, the CDR3 is TGCAGCGTTGAAGATGATAGCGACGAGCAGTACTTC. Its translation: CSVEDDSDEQYF.

The table lists this clonotype with many counts. The chain combines TRBV25-1 with TRBJ2-6; TRBD2 is a possible D gene (5 bases). This CDR3 is built from 15 residues. Germline CDR1 is MGHDK and CDR2 is SYGVNS. Trimming stripped 1 base from V and 2 bases from J, with 6 bases between. CDR3 coding DNA: TGTGCCAGCAGTGAATGGACTGCTGGGGCCAACGTCCTGACTTTC. Protein sequence: CASSEWTAGANVLTF. Full variable domain (remainder filled in from reference TRBV25-1 and TRBJ2-6): EADIYQTPRYLVIGTGKKITLECSQTMGHDKMYWYQQDPGMELHLIHYSYGVNSTEKGDLSSESTVSRIRTEHFPLTLESARPSHTSQYLCASSEWTAGANVLTFGAGSRLTVL.

This clonotype occurred many times. The rearrangement uses TRBV7-8 and TRBJ1-2; D perhaps matches TRBD1 (5 bases). Germline V gives CDR1 SGHVS, CDR2 FQNEAQ. CDR3 length: 13 amino acids. V lost 5 bases and J 5 bases, leaving 12 bases between the germline ends. In DNA form, the CDR3 reads TGTGCCAGCAGCGGGGGACGGTCATATGGCTACACCTTC. Translated: CASSGGRSYGYTF.

Remarks on this clonotype: This may stem from a read error, because a much larger clone lies one nucleotide away. This sequence joins TRBV9 and TRBJ2-6; D is possibly TRBD1 or TRBD2 (5 bases each). Germline V CDR1 and CDR2: SGDLS, YYNGEE. This CDR3 contains 17 residues. The CDR3 sequence: CAGSVGGTPSGANVLTF. CDR3 nucleotides: TGTGCCGGCAGCGTGGGTGGGACGCCCTCTGGGGCCAACGTCCTGACTTTC.

Ten or more counts support this clonotype. The rearrangement joins TRBV7-8 to TRBJ1-5, with 7 nucleotides matching TRBD1. After removal of 6 bases from V and 3 bases from J, the junction contained 5 bases not matched to a gene. CDR3 size: 14 residues. The germline CDR1 and CDR2 sequences are SGHVS and FQNEAQ. DNA of the CDR3: TGTGCCAGCAGATCGGACAGGTTCAATCAGCCCCAGCATTTT. This sequence encodes CASRSDRFNQPQHF.